This passage covers 5 T cell receptor beta chains from one sample sequenced in a study of T cell responses to AZD1222 COVID-19 vaccine. Clones were sequenced by immunoSEQ multiplex PCR, and TCRdb holds only the in-frame ones, with some missing. The data hold 90,000 to 120,000 clones, with roughly 90% observed a single time. The sequences come from peripheral blood, collected on day 0 of AZD1222 vaccination. These receptors were taken from an adult in good health.

This clone was counted only a few times. The chain carries TRBV19 and TRBJ1-1; D not certain. The CDR3 totals 14 residues. CDR1 is LNHDA, CDR2 SQIVND, per germline (reference sequence). V lost 6 bases and J 2 bases, leaving 13 bases between the germline ends. The CDR3 coding sequence is TGTGCCAGTAGCCCCCTTACGGTTAACACTGAAGCTTTCTTT. It is translated as CASSPLTVNTEAFF.

This clone was observed a handful of times. This sequence joins TRBV18 and TRBJ1-2, with D uncertain. CDR1 and CDR2 (germline): KGHSH, LQKENI. CDR3 length: 16 residues. Trimming shortened V by 0 bases and J by 4 bases, and 15 bases separated the two germline ends. CDR3 sequence (DNA): TGTGCCAGCTCACCACCGAACGAGGATATGGGCTATGGCTACACCTTC. It translates to CASSPPNEDMGYGYTF. The complete variable domain, with remaining parts taken from reference TRBV18 and TRBJ1-2, reads NAGVMQNPRHLVRRRGQEARLRCSPMKGHSHVYWYRQLPEEGLKFMVYLQKENIIDESGMPKERFSAEFPKEGPSILRIQQVVRGDSAAYFCASSPPNEDMGYGYTFGSGTRLTVV.

The rearrangement joins TRBV18 to TRBJ1-3; 8 positions agree with TRBD1. Germline V gene lookup returns CDR1 KGHSH and CDR2 LQKENI. The CDR3 is made up of 16 amino acids. Losses at the gene ends were 2 bases for V and 0 bases for J; bases not matched to a gene: 3. The CDR3 loop is CASSPGTGSSGNTIYF. CDR3 nucleotide sequence: TGTGCCAGCTCACCAGGGACAGGTTCCTCTGGAAACACCATATATTTT.

V gene TRBV12-3 or TRBV12-4 combines with J gene TRBJ1-2; the D gene is possibly TRBD1 (6 bases). With 4 bases removed from V and 5 bases from J, the gap between germline ends came to 11 bases. The CDR3 runs 13 residues. The CDR3 nucleotides read TGTGCCAGCAGTTCAGGGGTGGGGTATGGCTACACCTTC. Protein sequence: CASSSGVGYGYTF.

This sequence joins TRBV18 and TRBJ2-7, with 8 bases aligning to TRBD1. CDR1 and CDR2 (germline): KGHSH, LQKENI. The CDR3 runs to 15 residues. V was clipped by 2 bases and J by 1 base; unmatched bases: 4. CDR3 in amino acids: CASSPSGDRSYEQYF. In DNA, the CDR3 is TGTGCCAGCTCACCATCTGGGGACAGGTCCTACGAGCAGTACTTC.